This passage covers 9 T cell receptor beta chains from one sample sequenced in a study of long-term antiretroviral therapy in people with HIV. Survey-level resolution applied to immunoSEQ assay v3.0. Measured with immunoSEQ multiplex PCR; TCRdb has only the in-frame clones, and not every one. The data show tens of thousands of clones, approximately 83% seen once. The source was unsorted PBMCs, collected 1.2 years after starting antiretroviral therapy. The origin of the receptors is a man in his fifties with HIV.

The chain couples TRBV9 to TRBJ2-1; a weak D match, TRBD2 (6 bases). Trimming pared 3 bases from V and 8 bases from J, leaving 18 bases between. Germline lookup yields CDR1 SGDLS and CDR2 YYNGEE. The CDR3 loop spans 15 amino acids. For the CDR3, the DNA is TGTGCCAGCAGCGGTGGAGTAGCGGCGGATTATGAGCAGTTCTTC. It encodes CASSGGVAADYEQFF.

V and J are TRBV7-8 and TRBJ1-4; weak D call: TRBD1 (6 bases). The CDR3 runs 17 residues. Germline loops: CDR1 SGHVS, CDR2 FQNEAQ. Trimming shortened V by 1 base and J by 4 bases, and 16 bases separated the two germline ends. The CDR3 DNA follows: TGTGCCAGCAGCTTAGAGTCTCCGGGACAAGGTAATGAAAAACTGTTTTTT. Its translation: CASSLESPGQGNEKLFF.

The chain recombines TRBV7-3 with TRBJ1-6; TRBD1 is a possible D gene (6 bases). Germline V gene sequence: CDR1 SGHTA, CDR2 FQGTGA. V was pared by 2 bases and J by 8 bases, with 7 bases between. The CDR3 is made up of 13 amino acids. CDR3 region: CASSLGGDSPLHF. CDR3 nucleotides: TGTGCCAGCAGCTTAGGGGGCGATTCACCCCTCCACTTT.

The J gene is TRBJ1-1, the V gene TRBV5-1, with D possibly matching TRBD1 (5 bases). The CDR3 is made up of 13 amino acids. Germline CDR1 reads SGHRS; CDR2 reads YFSETQ. Trimming stripped 4 bases from V and 3 bases from J, with 10 bases between. The CDR3 spells CASSLTGDTEAFF. In DNA, the CDR3 is TGCGCCAGCAGCCTAACAGGAGACACTGAAGCTTTCTTT.

The chain has TRBV7-3 and TRBJ2-1; possibly TRBD2 for D (6 bases). The V end was cut by 2 bases, the J end by 1 base, with 6 bases between. Germline CDR1 reads SGHTA; CDR2 reads FQGTGA. The CDR3 covers 14 residues. This CDR3 reads CASSLGGSYNEQFF. CDR3 bases: TGTGCCAGCAGCTTAGGGGGGTCCTACAATGAGCAGTTCTTC. The complete variable domain, with remaining parts taken from reference TRBV7-3 and TRBJ2-1, reads GAGVSQTPSNKVTEKGKYVELRCDPISGHTALYWYRQSLGQGPEFLIYFQGTGAADDSGLPNDRFFAVRPEGSVSTLKIQRTERGDSAVYLCASSLGGSYNEQFFGPGTRLTVL.

This clone was recorded only once. The rearrangement joins TRBV15 to TRBJ2-1; D remains unclear. The CDR3 contains 12 residues. CDR1 and CDR2 (germline): LNHNV, YYDKDF (reference sequence). V shed 0 bases and J shed 7 bases, with 4 bases lying between them. The CDR3 region is CATSRDLNEQFF. In nucleotides, the CDR3 is TGTGCCACCAGCAGAGATCTAAATGAGCAGTTCTTC.

The CDR3 sequence: CASSPPQGGEQFF. The CDR3 nucleotides read TGTGCCAGCTCACCACCGCAGGGCGGGGAGCAGTTCTTC. The rearrangement links TRBV18 to TRBJ2-1, with D perhaps TRBD1 or TRBD2 (5 bases each). This CDR3 contains 13 residues. V lost 0 bases and J 10 bases, leaving 10 bases between the germline ends. Germline CDR1 and CDR2: KGHSH and LQKENI. The variable domain in full, with the rest retrieved from reference TRBV18 and TRBJ2-1, is NAGVMQNPRHLVRRRGQEARLRCSPMKGHSHVYWYRQLPEEGLKFMVYLQKENIIDESGMPKERFSAEFPKEGPSILRIQQVVRGDSAAYFCASSPPQGGEQFFGPGTRLTVL.

The chain joins TRBV21-1 to TRBJ2-1. TRBV21-1 constitutes a pseudogene. This CDR3 is built from 16 residues. The CDR3 nucleotides read TGTGCCAGCAGCAGGGAGGGGGCGACTGCCTACAATGAGCAGTTCTTC. It codes for CASSREGATAYNEQFF.

V and J are TRBV19 and TRBJ1-1, with TRBD1 identical over 8 bases. CDR1 and CDR2 (germline): LNHDA, SQIVND (reference sequence). V shed 2 bases and J 6 bases; nucleotides not matched to a gene: 5. This CDR3 spans 14 amino acids. For the CDR3, the DNA is TGTGCCAGTAGTATAACAGGGGGTCGGGCTGAAGCTTTCTTT. Protein product: CASSITGGRAEAFF.